The 16 T cell receptor beta chains below all came from one sample that was sequenced in a study of monozygotic twins with inflammatory bowel disease. From its re-call of the 5' RACE reads, TCRdb lists each CDR3 protein once, without DNA. The sample's table shows 200,000 to 250,000 distinct CDR3 sequences. The material sequenced was blood. The receptors here all came from a human donor with ulcerative colitis or Crohn's disease, or a healthy co-twin of an affected twin (not recorded which).

The chain employs TRBV5-1 and TRBJ1-5; TCRdb picks TRBD1, but there is no DNA to check that call. Per germline, CDR1 SGHRS and CDR2 YFSETQ. This CDR3 has 14 amino acids. The CDR3 is CASSLEAGDQPQHF.

This rearrangement joins TRBV10-3 to TRBJ2-3. Germline CDR1 is ENHRY and CDR2 is SYGVKD. This CDR3 region has 16 residues. This CDR3 is CAISASGGSSTDTQYF.

This chain links TRBV5-4 with TRBJ2-3; TCRdb's D call of TRBD2 is untestable without DNA. Germline assignment: CDR1 SGHNT and CDR2 YYREEE (reference sequence). CDR3 length: 15 amino acids. The chain's CDR3 is CASSLELAAADTQYF.

The V call is TRBV5-5, the J call TRBJ2-1; TCRdb returns TRBD1, unconfirmable since there is no DNA. This CDR3 region has 16 residues. Germline V CDR1 and CDR2: SGHKS, YYEKEE (reference sequence). The CDR3 reads CASSSRGRNTYNEQFF.

The chain has TRBV5-1 and TRBJ2-3; TCRdb picks TRBD2, but there is no DNA to check that call. Germline V lookup: CDR1 SGHRS, CDR2 YFSETQ. The CDR3 length is 18 residues. The CDR3 sequence: CASSLEPTYAGATDTQYF. The variable domain in full, with the rest retrieved from reference TRBV5-1 and TRBJ2-3, is KAGVTQTPRYLIKTRGQQVTLSCSPISGHRSVSWYQQTPGQGLQFLFEYFSETQRNKGNFPGRFSGRQFSNSRSEMNVSTLELGDSALYLCASSLEPTYAGATDTQYFGPGTRLTVL.

The CDR3: CASSVGLAGLRKTQYF. The chain uses TRBV25-1 and TRBJ2-5; TCRdb's D gene call, TRBD2, goes unchecked for lack of DNA. The germline CDR1 and CDR2 sequences are MGHDK and SYGVNS. The CDR3 runs 16 residues.

The chain combines TRBV7-8 with TRBJ2-7; as DNA is missing, the TRBD1 call by TCRdb cannot be tested. The germline gives CDR1 SGHVS, CDR2 FQNEAQ. There are 17 residues in the CDR3. This CDR3 reads CASRFLHSSGMTYEQYF.

V usage is TRBV10-3 and J usage is TRBJ2-3; TCRdb reports TRBD2, a call that lacks DNA to check it against. The CDR3 runs 13 residues. Germline V gene data show CDR1 as ENHRY and CDR2 as SYGVKD. CDR3 protein: CAISGGSTDTQYF.

This rearrangement joins TRBV12-5 to TRBJ1-5. The CDR3 contains 12 residues. The germline gives CDR1 LGHNT, CDR2 FRNRAP. CDR3 amino acids: CASGLDNQPQHF.

The chain has TRBV7-6 and TRBJ2-7; checking the TCRdb D call of TRBD1 is not possible without DNA. The V gene's germline CDR1 is SGHVS and CDR2 FNYEAQ. CDR3 length equals 15 residues. CDR3: CASSLGTQSSYEQYF. Combining the CDR3 with reference TRBV7-6 and TRBJ2-7 gives the whole variable domain GAGVSQSPRYKVTKRGQDVALRCDPISGHVSLYWYRQALGQGPEFLTYFNYEAQQDKSGLPNDRFSAERPEGSISTLTIQRTEQRDSAMYRCASSLGTQSSYEQYFGPGTRLTVT.

The chain couples TRBV27 to TRBJ2-6; TCRdb returns TRBD1, unconfirmable since there is no DNA. Germline V gene lookup returns CDR1 MNHEY and CDR2 SMNVEV (reference sequence). The CDR3 loop spans 17 amino acids. The CDR3 loop reads CASSPQPGVSGANVLTF.

The chain couples TRBV6-2 or TRBV6-3 to TRBJ1-2; TCRdb names TRBD1, which stays unverified in the absence of DNA. This CDR3 contains 17 residues. Germline lookup yields CDR1 MNHEY and CDR2 SVGEGT. CDR3 protein: CASRDRDRGRRSDGYTF.

The chain joins TRBV6-2 or TRBV6-3 to TRBJ2-7; the D gene TCRdb calls, TRBD1, cannot be checked with no DNA. In germline, CDR1 is MNHEY, CDR2 SVGEGT. The CDR3 sequence is 14 residues long. The chain's CDR3 is CASSYSNVRYEQYF.

The chain links TRBV12-3 or TRBV12-4 to TRBJ1-1; the D call from TCRdb, TRBD1, cannot be confirmed without DNA. This CDR3 comprises 12 residues. The CDR3 spells CASSTYDGKAFF.

V usage is TRBV27 and J usage is TRBJ2-1; the D call from TCRdb, TRBD2, cannot be confirmed without DNA. CDR3 size: 15 residues. Germline CDR1 reads MNHEY; CDR2 reads SMNVEV (reference sequence). CDR3: CASTVAGGIENEQFF.

The chain uses TRBV30 and TRBJ2-1; without DNA, the TCRdb call of TRBD1 cannot be checked. Germline loops: CDR1 GTSNPN, CDR2 SVGIG (reference sequence). This CDR3 has 13 residues. CDR3 region: CAWDRGTYNEQFF. Based on the CDR3 plus reference TRBV30 and TRBJ2-1, the full variable domain is SQTIHQWPATLVQPVGSPLSLECTVEGTSNPNLYWYRQAAGRGLQLLFYSVGIGQISSEVPQNLSASRPQDRQFILSSKKLLLSDSGFYLCAWDRGTYNEQFFGPGTRLTVL.